A single sample is the source of the 4 T cell receptor beta chains below, sequenced in a study of PD-1 blockade in classical Hodgkin lymphoma (dated by TCRdb to the early 2020s). The library relied on the immunoSEQ multiplex PCR assay. The table comes from immuneACCESS by way of TCRdb, which keeps in-frame sequences with V and J called. Part of the clones is missing from these tables; in studies checked, under half for an unresolved V gene and the rest for unknown reasons. The sample has 30,000 to 50,000 clones on record, about three quarters of them singletons. Clones ranked in the top ten supply about 10% of the sample. Reading the label with the study, this specimen's time point is: cycle 1 day 1 (C1D1), immediately before nivolumab initiation. Every trial patient had relapsed following autologous stem cell transplantation, and prior brentuximab vedotin exposure was what differed among cohorts A, B and C.

Sequences were derived from peripheral blood mononuclear cells (PBMCs), sampled at baseline. The receptor source for this set is a human donor with classical Hodgkin lymphoma.

The V and J genes are TRBV7-2 and TRBJ1-3; 7 positions agree with TRBD1. With 2 bases clipped from V and 4 bases from J, the junction kept 2 bases outside the gene matches. Germline CDR1 and CDR2: SGHTA and FQGNSA. The CDR3 contains 14 residues. The DNA for the CDR3 is TGTGCCAGCAGCTTAATGGGACAGGGAAACACCATATATTTT. It yields the protein CASSLMGQGNTIYF.

This clone has at least ten counts. For the CDR3, the DNA is TGTGCCAGTACTATGACAGGGGAGCTCTATGGCTACACCTTC. Protein sequence: CASTMTGELYGYTF. The J gene is TRBJ1-2, the V gene TRBV19; 8 nucleotides match TRBD1. CDR3 length: 14 residues. V was pared by 7 bases and J by 4 bases, with 8 bases of the junction left unmatched. In germline, CDR1 is LNHDA, CDR2 SQIVND (reference sequence).

The rearrangement links TRBV28 to TRBJ2-5; the match to TRBD1 covers 7 bases. The germline V gene has CDR1 MDHEN and CDR2 SYDVKM. This CDR3 has 15 residues. With V trimmed by 5 bases and J by 5 bases, 11 bases remained unmatched. Here the CDR3 reads CASSAPTGVVETQYF. In DNA form, the CDR3 reads TGTGCCAGCAGTGCTCCTACAGGGGTGGTCGAGACCCAGTACTTC.

The genes are TRBV28 and TRBJ2-7; 7 nucleotides align to TRBD1. This CDR3 has 15 amino acids. V trimming: 6 bases; J trimming: 5 bases; junction bases outside the gene matches: 13. Germline V gives CDR1 MDHEN, CDR2 SYDVKM. The CDR3 sequence: CASSIGPGQRDEQYF. The CDR3 DNA is TGTGCCAGCAGCATAGGCCCGGGACAGCGCGACGAGCAGTACTTC.